The entry below gives a single T cell receptor (beta chain) sequence along with its context. This entry comes from a study of tumor-infiltrating lymphocytes in oesophageal squamous cell carcinoma. TCRdb ran MiXCR on the PCR reads and lists one entry per CDR3 protein. The table shows about 12,000 distinct CDR3 sequences, with about 55% occurring only once. The germline gives CDR1 SEHNR, CDR2 FQNEAQ (reference sequence). The CDR3 covers 16 residues. V lost 11 bases and J 5 bases, leaving 25 bases between the germline ends. The source is a female donor with esophageal squamous cell carcinoma. The chain combines TRBV7-9 with TRBJ2-1, with D perhaps being TRBD1 or TRBD2 (5 bases each). The sample consisted of esophageal tumor tissue. The CDR3 DNA follows: TGTGCCTGGAAGGGGAATCGACAGCGGAGCCACAATGAGCAGTTCTTC. Encoded protein: CAWKGNRQRSHNEQFF. Full variable domain (remainder filled in from reference TRBV7-9 and TRBJ2-1): DTGVSQNPRHKITKRGQNVTFRCDPISEHNRLYWYRQTLGQGPEFLTYFQNEAQLEKSRLLSDRFSAERPKGSFSTLEIQRTEQGDSAMYLCAWKGNRQRSHNEQFFGPGTRLTVL.